This TCR beta chain stems from a study of blood T cell repertoires in COVID-19. Study background: Whether acute or convalescent, the COVID-19 samples came from the United States, Italy and Spain. T cells, B-cell-depleted T cells, or PBMCs supplied cDNA or gDNA.

V was trimmed by 4 bases and J by 6 bases, leaving 15 bases between them. The CDR3 extends over 15 amino acids. Per germline, CDR1 SNHLY and CDR2 FYNNEI. The authors' processing: Nucleated cell number was recorded as an estimate derived from reference gene primer amplification. Clones were sequenced by immunoSEQ multiplex PCR, and TCRdb holds only the in-frame ones, with some missing. V and J calls and clone size are copied from that table; D and trimming were computed from the DNA. The sample records about 110,000 clones, around 64% being singletons. The sequenced sample consisted of peripheral blood. This clonotype originated in a middle-aged woman with acute or convalescent COVID-19. J is TRBJ1-4 and V is TRBV2, with a tentative D call TRBD1 (6 bases). The CDR3 DNA reads TGTGCCAGCAGTGTGGACAGTCGAGGTTATGAAAAACTGTTTTTT. Its translation is CASSVDSRGYEKLFF.